Below, 20 T cell receptor beta chains from the same sample are listed, as sequenced in a study of CD4 T cells in relation to SARS-CoV-2 and coronaviruses. For these receptors, no antigen is known. The unexposed donors gave CD4+ T cells in about 2010-2019, prior to COVID-19. Isolation of CD4+ T cells took place after 10 days in culture. Libraries were prepared by immunoSEQ multiplex PCR; TCRdb keeps only in-frame clonotypes and omits some of them. The table has about 18,000 clones, 70% to 85% seen once; the top ten hold 30%. Sequencing used CD4+ T cells from PBMCs, cultured in vitro. The receptor source for this set is a human donor in good health.

V gene TRBV3-1 (or the pseudogene TRBV3-2) combines with J gene TRBJ2-1; 10 bases are shared with TRBD2. The CDR3 consists of 14 residues. The J segment lost 8 bases and the V segment lost 4 bases, leaving 5 bases of the junction unmatched. Germline CDR1 and CDR2: LGHDT and YNNKEL (reference sequence). The CDR3 loop is CASSLSGRADEQFF. The CDR3 region has the DNA TGTGCCAGCAGCCTAAGCGGGAGGGCCGATGAGCAGTTCTTC.

V usage is TRBV6-1 and J usage is TRBJ2-5; 12 bases are a match to TRBD2. The germline gives CDR1 MNHNS, CDR2 SASEGT. The CDR3 totals 16 residues. Trimming at V came to 2 bases and at J to 5 bases, leaving 6 bases not matched to a gene. CDR3 in amino acids: CASSESTSGSGETQYF. The CDR3 DNA sequence: TGTGCCAGCAGTGAATCGACTAGCGGGAGTGGTGAGACCCAGTACTTC.

The V and J genes are TRBV19 and TRBJ2-1; D remains unclear. Trimming cost V 3 bases and J 5 bases, with 17 bases left between them. The CDR3 consists of 16 residues. Per germline, CDR1 LNHDA and CDR2 SQIVND (reference sequence). The DNA of the CDR3 is TGTGCCAGTAGTATCCGGCTACTTCTCTGGGACAATGAGCAGTTCTTC. As protein: CASSIRLLLWDNEQFF.

This clone was seen only a few times. V is TRBV25-1 and J is TRBJ2-2; D possibly corresponds to TRBD2 (6 bases). In germline, CDR1 is MGHDK, CDR2 SYGVNS. Trimming stripped 3 bases from V and 9 bases from J, with 17 bases between. The CDR3 length is 15 residues. The CDR3: CASSEEGPTGWELFF. CDR3 nucleotides: TGTGCCAGCAGTGAGGAGGGTCCTACCGGGTGGGAGCTGTTTTTT.

The chain couples TRBV18 to TRBJ1-5; 9 bases align to TRBD1. The J segment lost 0 bases and the V segment lost 5 bases, leaving 11 bases of the junction unmatched. This CDR3 has 18 amino acids. Germline CDR1 KGHSH, CDR2 LQKENI. In DNA, the CDR3 is TGTGCCAGCTCAGCGTACCCGCCGGGACAGGGTAGCAATCAGCCCCAGCATTTT. Protein sequence: CASSAYPPGQGSNQPQHF.

The gene calls are TRBV11-1 and TRBJ2-1; TRBD2 is a possible D gene (5 bases). The CDR3 length is 12 residues. CDR1 and CDR2 (germline): SGHAT, FQDESV (reference sequence). Trimming cost V 5 bases and J 7 bases, with 9 bases left between them. CDR3 nucleotides: TGTGCCAGCAGCCTACTAGTAAATGAGCAGTTCTTC. It yields the protein CASSLLVNEQFF.

The table lists this clone with a few counts. This rearrangement joins TRBV14 to TRBJ1-6, with a weak D call TRBD1 (5 bases). Germline values: CDR1 SGHDN, CDR2 FVKESK. V was pared by 1 base and J by 9 bases, with 13 bases between. The CDR3 loop spans 15 amino acids. The CDR3 nucleotides are TGTGCCAGCAGCCAAGGGGACCTACAGATTTCACCCCTCCACTTT. It translates to CASSQGDLQISPLHF.

The rearrangement joins TRBV24-1 to TRBJ2-5; D not certain. V was pared by 0 bases and J by 5 bases, with 6 bases between. CDR3 size: 13 residues. Germline-derived CDR1 and CDR2 are KGHDR and SFDVKD. In DNA, the CDR3 is TGTGCCACCAGTGATTTGGCTGGGGAGACCCAGTACTTC. Its protein is CATSDLAGETQYF.

This clone has only a few counts. The J gene is TRBJ1-4, the V gene TRBV18; no reliable D call. The V gene lost 3 bases and the J gene lost 3 bases, with 11 bases spanning the gap. In germline, CDR1 is KGHSH, CDR2 LQKENI. The CDR3 sequence is 15 residues long. CDR3 loop: CASSPTMAPNEKLFF. The CDR3 DNA follows: TGTGCCAGCTCACCTACCATGGCCCCTAATGAAAAACTGTTTTTT.

This rearrangement joins TRBV28 to TRBJ1-2; maybe TRBD1 (5 bases). Germline CDR1 and CDR2: MDHEN and SYDVKM. V was shortened by 6 bases and J by 2 bases, with 10 bases between the two germline ends. The CDR3 extends over 13 amino acids. CDR3 protein: CASSQGRNYGYTF. The CDR3 coding sequence is TGTGCCAGCAGCCAGGGACGGAACTATGGCTACACCTTC.

In its sample, this clone was seen once. V gene TRBV7-8 combines with J gene TRBJ2-7; the match to TRBD2 covers 7 bases. The CDR3 spans 15 residues. Per the germline V gene, CDR1 is SGHVS and CDR2 is FQNEAQ. The junction had 12 bases not matched to a gene; V was cut back by 8 bases and J by 2 bases. The CDR3 bases are TGTGCCAGCGGGCGGGGGACGGGGCCGACCTACGAGCAGTACTTC. It codes for CASGRGTGPTYEQYF.

The chain employs TRBV10-1 and TRBJ2-7; a possible D gene is TRBD1 (6 bases). Germline V gene sequence: CDR1 WNHNN, CDR2 SYGVQD (reference sequence). V was clipped by 5 bases and J by 3 bases, with 14 bases between them. This CDR3 comprises 14 residues. Here the CDR3 reads CASSTETGFYEQYF. CDR3 nucleotide sequence: TGCGCCAGCAGTACCGAAACAGGGTTCTACGAGCAGTACTTC.

V gene TRBV5-1 combines with J gene TRBJ1-4; D is uncertain. The CDR3 length is 13 residues. The V end was cut by 2 bases, the J end by 5 bases, with 7 bases between. Per the germline V gene, CDR1 is SGHRS and CDR2 is YFSETQ. In DNA form, the CDR3 reads TGCGCCAGCAGCTTCAACAACAATGAAAAACTGTTTTTT. Translated: CASSFNNNEKLFF.

This clone is a singleton in its sample. The chain uses TRBV4-1 and TRBJ2-2; a weak D match, TRBD1 (5 bases). Trimming removed 0 bases from V and 1 base from J, with 6 bases in between. The CDR3 spans 15 residues. CDR1 and CDR2 from the germline V gene are MGHRA and YSYEKL. The CDR3 is CASSQEGQNTGELFF. The CDR3 region has the DNA TGCGCCAGCAGCCAAGAAGGACAGAACACCGGGGAGCTGTTTTTT.

The chain links TRBV7-6 to TRBJ2-3, with TRBD2 as a possible D gene (6 bases). Germline CDR1 is SGHVS and CDR2 is FNYEAQ. V was pared by 0 bases and J by 0 bases, with 13 bases between. This CDR3 comprises 17 residues. The CDR3 sequence: CASSLAGGDTSTDTQYF. The CDR3 bases are TGTGCCAGCAGCTTAGCGGGGGGTGACACTAGCACAGATACGCAGTATTTT.

The chain joins TRBV11-2 to TRBJ1-1; D is unclear. The CDR3 is made up of 14 amino acids. V was shortened by 4 bases and J by 1 base, with 10 bases between the two germline ends. The germline V gene encodes CDR1 SGHAT and CDR2 FQNNGV. The CDR3 reads CASSSQAGNTEAFF. In DNA form, the CDR3 reads TGTGCCAGCAGCTCGCAGGCGGGGAACACTGAAGCTTTCTTT.

This clone was counted between two and nine times. The chain has TRBV15 and TRBJ1-2, with a tentative D call TRBD1 (6 bases). CDR1 and CDR2 (germline): LNHNV, YYDKDF (reference sequence). Trimming took 0 bases from V and 8 from J, leaving 16 bases between them. This CDR3 contains 15 residues. CDR3 sequence reads: CATSRDQWGLGGYTF. In nucleotides, the CDR3 is TGTGCCACCAGCAGAGACCAATGGGGGCTGGGGGGCTACACCTTC.

This chain connects TRBV11-2 to TRBJ1-1; D call uncertain. This CDR3 has 18 amino acids. V gave up 0 bases and J gave up 1 base, with 18 bases separating them. Germline-derived CDR1 and CDR2 are SGHAT and FQNNGV. The CDR3 reads CASSLDQWARTKNTEAFF. CDR3 in DNA: TGTGCCAGCAGCTTAGATCAATGGGCCAGGACGAAGAACACTGAAGCTTTCTTT.

The gene calls are TRBV6-5 and TRBJ1-2; 9 bases are a match to TRBD1. The junction had 10 bases not matched to a gene; V was cut back by 6 bases and J by 8 bases. The V gene's germline CDR1 is MNHEY and CDR2 SVGAGI. This CDR3 is built from 14 residues. The CDR3, as DNA: TGTGCCAGCAGAACCCGGGACAGGGCGTACGGCTACACCTTC. Protein: CASRTRDRAYGYTF.

The chain uses TRBV7-3 and TRBJ1-1; possibly TRBD1 for D (6 bases). The length of the CDR3 is 15 residues. With 4 bases removed from V and 9 bases from J, the gap between germline ends came to 21 bases. Germline-derived CDR1 and CDR2 are SGHTA and FQGTGA. The CDR3 loop reads CASSSGGGGRNKAFF. Here the CDR3 DNA reads TGTGCCAGCAGCTCCGGGGGAGGGGGGCGAAACAAAGCTTTCTTT.